Shown below are 26 T cell receptor beta chains from a single sample sequenced in a study of cytomegalovirus exposure and HLA in healthy donors. The PCR contained 60 Vbeta and 13 Jbeta primers. Sequenced by immunoSEQ multiplex PCR; TCRdb stores in-frame clones only, minus some. The sample has under 150,000 clones; under 80% are singletons. Sequenced input: PBMCs. All receptors come from a woman aged 35 to 49 in good health and CMV-seropositive.

This clone showed up just a few times. The CDR3 protein is CASSLATGGNTEAFF. CDR3 nucleotide sequence: TGTGCCAGCAGTTTGGCGACAGGTGGGAACACTGAAGCTTTCTTT. The chain carries TRBV27 and TRBJ1-1; tentative D call: TRBD1 (6 bases). Trimming cost V 3 bases and J 1 base, with 12 bases left between them. Germline CDR1 and CDR2: MNHEY and SMNVEV (reference sequence). This CDR3 has 15 amino acids.

This clone was recorded only once. The chain uses TRBV5-4 and TRBJ1-4; 7 nucleotides align to TRBD1. The V segment lost 4 bases and the J segment 7 bases; nucleotides outside the gene matches: 7. Germline CDR1 SGHNT, CDR2 YYREEE (reference sequence). The CDR3 sequence is 14 residues long. This CDR3 reads CASSIGGAIEKLFF. The DNA for the CDR3 is TGTGCCAGCAGCATAGGGGGCGCGATTGAAAAACTGTTTTTT.

The table lists this clone with a few counts. CDR3 nucleotides: TGCGCCAGCAGCGGACCACAGGGGATGAACACTGAAGCTTTCTTT. It encodes CASSGPQGMNTEAFF. V usage is TRBV5-1 and J usage is TRBJ1-1, with 7 bases matching TRBD1. Germline CDR1 and CDR2: SGHRS and YFSETQ. Trimming took 4 bases from V and 0 from J; bases not matched to a gene: 6. The length of the CDR3 is 15 residues.

V usage is TRBV15 and J usage is TRBJ2-7; D perhaps matches TRBD1 (5 bases). Trimming pared 1 base from V and 0 bases from J, leaving 10 bases between. In germline, CDR1 is LNHNV, CDR2 YYDKDF (reference sequence). The CDR3 is made up of 15 amino acids. The CDR3 sequence is CATSRGKGPSYEQYF. CDR3 in DNA: TGTGCCACCAGCAGAGGGAAGGGGCCCTCCTACGAGCAGTACTTC.

This clone was seen a handful of times. The chain recombines TRBV4-3 with TRBJ1-2, with 7 nucleotides matching TRBD1. CDR1 LGHNA and CDR2 YSLEER come from the germline V gene. The CDR3 contains 15 residues. Unmatched junction bases numbered 12, after V lost 3 bases and J lost 8 bases. The CDR3 bases are TGCGCCAGCAGCCATCTTGCAGAGGGGGCGGGCGGCTACACCTTC. Translated: CASSHLAEGAGGYTF.

The chain has TRBV5-4 and TRBJ1-1; D is uncertain. V was pared by 3 bases and J by 0 bases, with 9 bases between. The CDR3 contains 14 residues. Germline V gene lookup returns CDR1 SGHNT and CDR2 YYREEE (reference sequence). CDR3 sequence: CASSSPSMNTEAFF. The CDR3 nucleotides are TGTGCCAGCAGCTCCCCATCCATGAACACTGAAGCTTTCTTT.

The chain links TRBV28 to TRBJ1-5, with 9 bases aligning to TRBD1. The CDR3 extends over 15 amino acids. Germline V lookup: CDR1 MDHEN, CDR2 SYDVKM. J was trimmed by 6 bases and V by 3 bases; bases with no gene match: 6. This chain's CDR3 is CASSLGTGSGQPQHF. In nucleotides, the CDR3 is TGTGCCAGCAGTTTGGGGACAGGGTCAGGTCAGCCCCAGCATTTT.

The table lists this clone with a few counts. The chain employs TRBV6-1 and TRBJ2-7, with TRBD1 identical over 10 bases. Germline V gives CDR1 MNHNS, CDR2 SASEGT. The CDR3 has 13 residues. Trimming removed 8 bases from V and 3 bases from J; junction bases left unmatched: 4. CDR3 sequence (DNA): TGTGCCAGCGTGGACAGGGGGAACTACGAGCAGTACTTC. Encoded protein: CASVDRGNYEQYF.

This clone was seen a single time. V and J are TRBV7-2 and TRBJ2-3; 8 nucleotides match TRBD1. CDR1 SGHTA and CDR2 FQGNSA come from the germline V gene. The CDR3 spans 15 residues. The V and J ends lost 1 base and 3 bases, in that order; junction bases with no gene match: 3. The CDR3 loop reads CASSLGGQATDTQYF. The CDR3 DNA sequence: TGTGCCAGCAGCTTAGGGGGACAGGCGACAGATACGCAGTATTTT.

The chain recombines TRBV6-1 with TRBJ2-7; 7 nucleotides align to TRBD1. The CDR3 is 12 amino acids. Germline assignment: CDR1 MNHNS and CDR2 SASEGT. The ends lost 6 bases at V and 7 bases at J; junction bases unmatched: 6. CDR3 nucleotide sequence: TGTGCCAGCAGCCCCCCGACAGGGGAGCAGTACTTC. Translating it yields CASSPPTGEQYF.

V is TRBV14 and J is TRBJ1-1; 9 nucleotides match TRBD1. Germline V gene sequence: CDR1 SGHDN, CDR2 FVKESK. V lost 3 bases and J lost 7; bases outside the gene matches: 6. There are 14 residues in the CDR3. The CDR3 spells CASSQTGGRSEAFF. The DNA for the CDR3 is TGTGCCAGCAGCCAGACAGGGGGACGGAGTGAAGCTTTCTTT.

The sample holds a few counts of this clone. The chain has TRBV7-9 and TRBJ1-3; TRBD1 agrees at 8 bases. Germline values: CDR1 SEHNR, CDR2 FQNEAQ (reference sequence). The CDR3 contains 14 residues. V was clipped by 3 bases and J by 6 bases; unmatched bases: 4. CDR3 DNA sequence: TGTGCCAGCAGCTTCCAGGGGGCTGAAAACACCATATATTTT. The encoded protein is CASSFQGAENTIYF.

The chain couples TRBV9 to TRBJ1-4; D remains unclear. This CDR3 spans 13 amino acids. The V and J ends lost 0 bases and 11 bases respectively, with 11 bases between them. Germline values: CDR1 SGDLS, CDR2 YYNGEE. Here the CDR3 reads CASSVGSFEKLFF. The CDR3 DNA follows: TGTGCCAGCAGCGTAGGAAGTTTTGAGAAACTGTTTTTT.

The CDR3 region has the DNA TGTGCCAGCAGCTCGCCTCGAGGGACTAGCGGGAAGGATACGCAGTATTTT. It is translated as CASSSPRGTSGKDTQYF. The J gene is TRBJ2-3, the V gene TRBV7-3, with 13 bases lining up with TRBD2. J was trimmed by 6 bases and V by 4 bases; bases with no gene match: 10. The CDR3 totals 17 residues. Germline CDR1 reads SGHTA; CDR2 reads FQGTGA.

In its sample, this clone was seen once. The V call is TRBV19, the J call TRBJ1-4; TRBD1 matches 9 bases. The CDR3 covers 16 residues. V shed 6 bases, J shed 3 bases, and the junction held 8 bases outside the gene matches. Germline V gene lookup returns CDR1 LNHDA and CDR2 SQIVND (reference sequence). The chain's CDR3 is CASSSTGGVPNEKLFF. In DNA, the CDR3 is TGTGCCAGTAGCTCGACAGGGGGAGTCCCTAATGAAAAACTGTTTTTT.

The rearrangement uses TRBV5-1 and TRBJ1-6, with TRBD1 matching over 9 bases. This CDR3 has 15 residues. Looked up from germline, CDR1 is SGHRS and CDR2 is YFSETQ. V was clipped by 5 bases and J by 3 bases; unmatched bases: 3. The CDR3 is CASSTTGGYNSPLHF. The CDR3 DNA reads TGCGCCAGCAGTACGACAGGGGGCTATAATTCACCCCTCCACTTT.

This sequence joins TRBV14 and TRBJ1-1, with D tentatively TRBD1 (6 bases). Trimming pared 5 bases from V and 2 bases from J, leaving 12 bases between. Germline V gene data show CDR1 as SGHDN and CDR2 as FVKESK. The CDR3 spans 14 residues. The CDR3 here is CASSAHRVNTEAFF. CDR3 in DNA: TGTGCCAGCAGCGCCCACAGGGTTAACACTGAAGCTTTCTTT.

The rearrangement joins TRBV19 to TRBJ2-3; D might be TRBD2 (6 bases). Deletions cut 4 bases from V and 4 bases from J, with 6 bases between. There are 12 residues in the CDR3. Germline CDR1 and CDR2: LNHDA and SQIVND (reference sequence). The CDR3 sequence: CASSTGADTQYF. The CDR3 DNA follows: TGTGCCAGTAGTACGGGAGCAGATACGCAGTATTTT.

Here the CDR3 reads CASSTRTGDTQYF. CDR3 DNA sequence: TGTGCCAGCAGCACGAGGACAGGGGACACGCAGTATTTT. The chain uses TRBV11-3 and TRBJ2-3; 9 nucleotides line up with TRBD1. Looked up from germline, CDR1 is SGHNT and CDR2 is YENEEA. The CDR3 spans 13 residues. Trimming took 5 bases from V and 9 from J; bases not matched to a gene: 6.

The sample holds a few counts of this clone. The J gene is TRBJ1-2, the V gene TRBV27, with D possibly matching TRBD1 (6 bases). Germline CDR1 reads MNHEY; CDR2 reads SMNVEV (reference sequence). The CDR3 extends over 14 amino acids. V dropped 6 bases and J dropped 6 bases, with 17 bases sitting between them. The CDR3 here is CASRFTGGRDGYTF. CDR3 nucleotide sequence: TGTGCCAGCAGATTCACCGGGGGGCGGGATGGCTACACCTTC.

This clone was seen just once. The junction departs from germline at one end; a sequencing error may be responsible. This sample also contains other DNA sequences that code for the same CDR3. This rearrangement joins TRBV11-2 to TRBJ1-4; D is ambiguous. The germline CDR1 and CDR2 sequences are SGHAT and FQNNGV. The CDR3 is 13 residues long. The CDR3 protein is CASSLSQAEKLFF. CDR3 DNA: TGTGCCAGCAGCTTAAGTCAGGCTGAAAAATTGTTTTTT.

This chain uses TRBV19 with TRBJ2-1; 7 nucleotides match TRBD1. Germline CDR1 is LNHDA and CDR2 is SQIVND (reference sequence). The trim removed 7 bases at V and 4 bases at J, leaving 7 bases unmatched. This CDR3 is built from 14 residues. The CDR3, as DNA: TGTGCCAGTACTCGGGGACAGACTTACAATGAGCAGTTCTTC. This translates into CASTRGQTYNEQFF. Combining the CDR3 with reference TRBV19 and TRBJ2-1 gives the whole variable domain DGGITQSPKYLFRKEGQNVTLSCEQNLNHDAMYWYRQDPGQGLRLIYYSQIVNDFQKGDIAEGYSVSREKKESFPLTVTSAQKNPTAFYLCASTRGQTYNEQFFGPGTRLTVL.

There are a few counts of this clone. This chain connects TRBV27 to TRBJ2-5, with a tentative D call TRBD2 (6 bases). Germline V gene data show CDR1 as MNHEY and CDR2 as SMNVEV (reference sequence). CDR3 length: 15 amino acids. V was cut by 2 bases and J by 6 bases, with 16 bases left in between. The CDR3 DNA is TGTGCCAGCAGTTTACAGTTTGGGCGGGGTCAGACCCAGTACTTC. Translation gives CASSLQFGRGQTQYF.

J is TRBJ1-1 and V is TRBV30, with a weak D call TRBD1 (6 bases). CDR1 is GTSNPN and CDR2 is SVGIG in the germline V gene (reference sequence). The CDR3 consists of 14 residues. Trimming took 0 bases from V and 1 from J, leaving 9 bases between them. The CDR3 spells CAWSVGTPNTEAFF. The CDR3 nucleotides read TGTGCCTGGAGTGTGGGGACACCGAACACTGAAGCTTTCTTT.

The V and J genes are TRBV6-1 and TRBJ2-7; 9 bases line up with TRBD1. With 7 bases clipped from V and 1 base from J, the junction kept 2 bases outside the gene matches. The germline CDR1 and CDR2 sequences are MNHNS and SASEGT. This CDR3 comprises 13 residues. The CDR3 DNA sequence: TGTGCCAGCATAGGGACAGGGTCCTACGAGCAGTACTTC. Residues: CASIGTGSYEQYF.

The rearrangement links TRBV4-2 to TRBJ2-3, with 10 bases fitting TRBD2. The CDR3 has 17 residues. The germline CDR1 and CDR2 sequences are LGHNA and YNFKEQ. V lost 4 bases and J lost 0; bases outside the gene matches: 7. The CDR3 reads CASSRGLAEASTDTQYF. Written as DNA, the CDR3 is TGTGCCAGCAGCCGAGGACTAGCGGAGGCTAGCACAGATACGCAGTATTTT.